This TCR beta chain was captured by sequencing in a study of blood T cell repertoires in COVID-19. Across the whole study: Sites across the United States, Italy and Spain contributed samples from acute and convalescent COVID-19. T cells, B-cell-depleted T cells, or PBMCs provided the cDNA or gDNA that served as material.

Trimming removed 0 bases from V and 5 bases from J; junction bases left unmatched: 6. This CDR3 has 16 residues. Germline assignment: CDR1 MGHRA and CDR2 YSYEKL. As handled by the study authors: Amplification of reference gene primers was used by the study to estimate nucleated cell counts. Here immunoSEQ multiplex PCR was the method, and the copy in TCRdb shows in-frame clones only, minus some. Clone size and V and J calls were adopted from that table, with D and trimming inferred from the DNA. The sample carries under 300,000 clones, approximately 80% recorded once. Material: PBMCs or T cells enriched from blood (not recorded which). J is TRBJ1-5 and V is TRBV4-1, with 8 bases matching TRBD1. The sequence was obtained from a man aged 35-49 years who had recovered from COVID-19. The CDR3 DNA reads as TGCGCCAGCAGCCAAGATAAAACAGGGGGGGATCAGCCCCAGCATTTT. Translation: CASSQDKTGGDQPQHF.